What follows are 24 T cell receptor beta chains derived from one specimen sequenced in a study of cytomegalovirus exposure and HLA in healthy donors (dated by TCRdb to about 2017). Receptor amplification or capture employed the immunoSEQ multiplex PCR assay. For the multiplex PCR, a mixture combining 60 forward primers for TCR Vbeta segments and 13 reverse primers for TCR Jbeta segments was used. TCRdb's version of the immuneACCESS table is confined to in-frame rearrangements and falls short of the full clone set. An unresolved V gene accounts for under half of the shortfall where checked; the remainder is of unknown origin. This sample is represented by 140,000 or so clones; roughly 80% of them were singletons. The top ten constitute 1.2% of the sample. The sequenced sample was PBMCs. The receptor set was obtained from a female donor in good health and CMV-seronegative.

The chain uses TRBV5-1 and TRBJ2-1; D gene unclear. The CDR3 is made up of 13 amino acids. V was trimmed by 6 bases and J by 0 bases, leaving 7 bases between them. Looked up from germline, CDR1 is SGHRS and CDR2 is YFSETQ. CDR3: CASKSSSYNEQFF. CDR3 DNA: TGCGCCAGCAAATCCAGCTCCTACAATGAGCAGTTCTTC.

The chain couples TRBV11-2 to TRBJ1-1; 7 nucleotides line up with TRBD1. CDR3 length: 18 amino acids. The V segment lost 5 bases and the J segment 0 bases; nucleotides outside the gene matches: 15. Germline CDR1 and CDR2: SGHAT and FQNNGV. CDR3 DNA sequence: TGTGCCAGCAGCCAAGGGGACAGCCTTTGGACCATGAACACTGAAGCTTTCTTT. Its translation: CASSQGDSLWTMNTEAFF.

V gene TRBV7-2 combines with J gene TRBJ1-1, with D unresolved. The V end lost 5 bases, the J end lost 3 bases, and 10 bases lay between the germline ends. The CDR3 runs 13 residues. The germline CDR1 and CDR2 sequences are SGHTA and FQGNSA. The CDR3 loop is CASSPPGDTEAFF. The CDR3 region has the DNA TGTGCCAGCAGCCCCCCCGGGGACACTGAAGCTTTCTTT.

This clone was observed a handful of times. The chain links TRBV29-1 to TRBJ2-3; 13 bases are shared with TRBD2. V was pared by 4 bases and J by 2 bases, with 3 bases of the junction left unmatched. Per the germline V gene, CDR1 is SQVTM and CDR2 is ANQGSEA. The CDR3 has 15 residues. CDR3 loop: CSVVGLAGLTDTQYF. Written as DNA, the CDR3 is TGCAGCGTTGTGGGACTAGCGGGACTCACAGATACGCAGTATTTT.

As DNA, the CDR3 is TGTGCCAGCAGTGATGGCCCCCCCAGGGATACGCAGTATTTT. This encodes CASSDGPPRDTQYF. The chain joins TRBV2 to TRBJ2-3; no firm D call. Trimming pared 3 bases from V and 6 bases from J, leaving 13 bases between. This CDR3 is built from 14 residues. Germline loops: CDR1 SNHLY, CDR2 FYNNEI. The entire variable domain, with the rest obtained from reference TRBV2 and TRBJ2-3, is as follows: EPEVTQTPSHQVTQMGQEVILRCVPISNHLYFYWYRQILGQKVEFLVSFYNNEISEKSEIFDDQFSVERPDGSNFTLKIRSTKLEDSAMYFCASSDGPPRDTQYFGPGTRLTVL.

The rearrangement joins TRBV29-1 to TRBJ2-7; D is possibly TRBD1 (5 bases). Germline-derived CDR1 and CDR2 are SQVTM and ANQGSEA. The CDR3 has 14 amino acids. V lost 2 bases to trimming and J lost 0 bases, with 11 bases between them. CDR3 coding DNA: TGCAGCGTTGAAAGCAGGGATAGCTCCTACGAGCAGTACTTC. This translates into CSVESRDSSYEQYF.

The V gene is TRBV11-2, the J gene TRBJ2-1; 10 bases agree with TRBD1. The CDR3 is 16 residues long. CDR1 SGHAT and CDR2 FQNNGV come from the germline V gene. The V gene end was trimmed by 4 bases and the J gene end by 6 bases; junction bases not matched to a gene: 9. The CDR3: CASSSPWTGGGNEQFF. As DNA, the CDR3 is TGTGCCAGCAGCTCCCCATGGACAGGGGGGGGCAATGAGCAGTTCTTC.

The DNA for the CDR3 is TGTGCCACCCCCCAGTGGAGGTATAGCAATCAGCCCCAGCATTTT. Its translation is CATPQWRYSNQPQHF. This sequence joins TRBV27 and TRBJ1-5; no definite D call. V dropped 10 bases and J dropped 0 bases, with 16 bases sitting between them. The CDR3 is 15 residues long. Germline loops: CDR1 MNHEY, CDR2 SMNVEV (reference sequence).

The gene calls are TRBV6-6 and TRBJ2-7; 7 nucleotides agree with TRBD2. This CDR3 is 13 amino acids long. The trim removed 7 bases at V and 2 bases at J, leaving 5 bases unmatched. Germline CDR1 reads MNHNY; CDR2 reads SVGAGI (reference sequence). As DNA, the CDR3 is TGTGCCAGCACCGAACTAGCGACCTACGAGCAGTACTTC. This codes for CASTELATYEQYF.

This clone occurred a few times. The J gene is TRBJ2-3, the V gene TRBV12-5, with a possible D match to TRBD2 (6 bases). V was clipped by 3 bases and J by 0 bases, with 10 bases between them. The CDR3 has 15 amino acids. Germline CDR1 reads LGHNT; CDR2 reads FRNRAP. The CDR3: CASGFSGLSTDTQYF. The DNA for the CDR3 is TGTGCTAGTGGTTTTTCGGGACTTAGCACAGATACGCAGTATTTT.

The chain uses TRBV16 and TRBJ1-2; D unresolved. V was pared by 4 bases and J by 0 bases, with 6 bases between. This CDR3 comprises 13 residues. CDR1 KGHSY and CDR2 FQNENV come from the germline V gene. The chain's CDR3 is CASSPKPNYGYTF. DNA for the CDR3: TGTGCCAGCAGCCCCAAGCCTAACTATGGCTACACCTTC.

As regards this clone: Different DNA sequences within this sample yield the same CDR3. The V and J genes are TRBV27 and TRBJ2-7; D not certain. Deletions cut 5 bases from V and 1 base from J, with 6 bases between. The CDR3 totals 12 residues. CDR1 is MNHEY, CDR2 SMNVEV, per germline (reference sequence). The CDR3 bases are TGTGCCAGCAGTCCCTCGTCCTACGAGCAGTACTTC. Protein product: CASSPSSYEQYF.

The rearrangement joins TRBV19 to TRBJ1-4, with a possible D match to TRBD1 (5 bases). CDR1 LNHDA and CDR2 SQIVND come from the germline V gene (reference sequence). V lost 8 bases, J lost 4 bases, and 8 bases lay in between. The CDR3 contains 12 residues. The CDR3 DNA sequence: TGTGCCAGTGGGGCAGTTAATGAAAAACTGTTTTTT. It is translated as CASGAVNEKLFF.

This clone showed up just once. The chain carries TRBV18 and TRBJ2-5; 9 nucleotides line up with TRBD1. The CDR3 runs 15 residues. The V gene end was trimmed by 3 bases and the J gene end by 2 bases; junction bases not matched to a gene: 4. From germline, CDR1 is KGHSH and CDR2 LQKENI. The CDR3 is CASSPQTGGQETQYF. Written as DNA, the CDR3 is TGTGCCAGCTCACCCCAGACAGGGGGTCAAGAGACCCAGTACTTC. The whole variable domain, remainder taken from reference TRBV18 and TRBJ2-5, is NAGVMQNPRHLVRRRGQEARLRCSPMKGHSHVYWYRQLPEEGLKFMVYLQKENIIDESGMPKERFSAEFPKEGPSILRIQQVVRGDSAAYFCASSPQTGGQETQYFGPGTRLLVL.

The J gene is TRBJ2-1, the V gene TRBV7-3; D is perhaps TRBD2 (5 bases). The CDR3 covers 15 residues. Germline CDR1 reads SGHTA; CDR2 reads FQGTGA. The V gene lost 5 bases and the J gene lost 2 bases, with 13 bases spanning the gap. CDR3 amino acids: CASSPGLATYNEQFF. Here the CDR3 DNA reads TGTGCCAGCAGCCCCGGGTTAGCGACCTACAATGAGCAGTTCTTC. The full variable domain, with the rest looked up from reference TRBV7-3 and TRBJ2-1, is GAGVSQTPSNKVTEKGKYVELRCDPISGHTALYWYRQSLGQGPEFLIYFQGTGAADDSGLPNDRFFAVRPEGSVSTLKIQRTERGDSAVYLCASSPGLATYNEQFFGPGTRLTVL.

The chain links TRBV29-1 to TRBJ2-7, with 13 bases matching TRBD2. V trimming: 6 bases; J trimming: 6 bases; junction bases outside the gene matches: 5. CDR1 is SQVTM, CDR2 ANQGSEA, per germline. This CDR3 region has 13 residues. The CDR3 protein is CSVRTSGSIEQYF. The DNA of the CDR3 is TGCAGCGTGCGGACTAGCGGGAGTATCGAGCAGTACTTC.

V and J are TRBV6-1 and TRBJ2-7, with 7 bases identical to TRBD2. After removal of 6 bases from V and 6 bases from J, the junction contained 5 bases not matched to a gene. This CDR3 is 12 amino acids long. The germline CDR1 and CDR2 sequences are MNHNS and SASEGT. CDR3 residues: CASRTGGSEQYF. In DNA, the CDR3 is TGTGCCAGCAGGACGGGCGGGAGCGAGCAGTACTTC.

For the CDR3, the DNA is TGTGCCAGCAGTTACCGGGGAGGATCCTACGAGCAGTACTTC. Its protein is CASSYRGGSYEQYF. The chain combines TRBV6-5 with TRBJ2-7, with D possibly matching TRBD2 (6 bases). CDR1 is MNHEY and CDR2 is SVGAGI in the germline V gene. This CDR3 is 14 amino acids long. Between the trimmed V and J ends, which lost 2 bases and 1 base, there was a span of 9 bases.

This clone was found once. The J gene is TRBJ2-7, the V gene TRBV19, with D hard to call. CDR1 and CDR2 (germline): LNHDA, SQIVND (reference sequence). Trimming removed 6 bases at V and 2 bases at J, with 14 bases between. The CDR3 extends over 14 amino acids. The CDR3 region is CASSGSLSPYEQYF. CDR3 nucleotide sequence: TGTGCCAGTAGCGGGTCGCTGTCCCCCTACGAGCAGTACTTC. Full variable domain (missing parts from reference TRBV19 and TRBJ2-7): DGGITQSPKYLFRKEGQNVTLSCEQNLNHDAMYWYRQDPGQGLRLIYYSQIVNDFQKGDIAEGYSVSREKKESFPLTVTSAQKNPTAFYLCASSGSLSPYEQYFGPGTRLTVT.

The rearrangement uses TRBV2 and TRBJ2-1, with 9 bases that match TRBD2. CDR3 size: 16 residues. The ends lost 0 bases at V and 8 bases at J; junction bases unmatched: 8. The germline V gene encodes CDR1 SNHLY and CDR2 FYNNEI. Here the CDR3 reads CASSEALVSGRYEQFF. In DNA form, the CDR3 reads TGTGCCAGCAGTGAAGCGCTAGTTAGCGGGAGATATGAGCAGTTCTTC.

This clone was counted between two and nine times. The chain has TRBV6-5 and TRBJ1-2, with D perhaps TRBD1 (6 bases). The CDR3 is 14 residues long. Trimming pared 10 bases from V and 4 bases from J, leaving 19 bases between. Germline V gene sequence: CDR1 MNHEY, CDR2 SVGAGI. For the CDR3, the DNA is TGTGCCACACAGACAGGCACCGAATCCTATGGCTACACCTTC. Amino acids: CATQTGTESYGYTF.

This clone was recorded a few times. This chain uses TRBV19 with TRBJ1-5; the match to TRBD1 covers 9 bases. CDR1 and CDR2 (germline): LNHDA, SQIVND (reference sequence). V gave up 6 bases and J gave up 6 bases; unmatched junction bases: 6. This CDR3 has 14 amino acids. CDR3 nucleotide sequence: TGTGCCAGTAGGATTACAGGGGGCCTTCAGCCCCAGCATTTT. Translating it yields CASRITGGLQPQHF.

The CDR3 sequence: CASRTADQPQHF. The CDR3 nucleotides are TGTGCCAGCAGAACAGCTGATCAGCCCCAGCATTTT. V is TRBV5-6 and J is TRBJ1-5; no firm D call. The CDR3 has 12 amino acids. Per the germline V gene, CDR1 is SGHDT and CDR2 is YYEEEE. V gave up 5 bases and J gave up 5 bases, with 8 bases separating them.

This chain connects TRBV27 to TRBJ2-7; 12 bases align to TRBD2. Germline V gene data show CDR1 as MNHEY and CDR2 as SMNVEV (reference sequence). V lost 6 bases, J lost 1 base, and 13 bases stayed unmatched. The CDR3 consists of 18 residues. The CDR3 protein is CASSRGLAGKGESYEQYF. The CDR3, as DNA: TGTGCCAGCAGCCGCGGACTAGCGGGAAAGGGTGAGTCCTACGAGCAGTACTTC.